This paragraph covers one TCR beta chain sequence. A few counts support this clone. Its antigen has not been determined. No base quality information exists; no much larger clone differs at one position. This specimen comes from a study of cytotoxic CD8 clonotypes in ibrutinib-treated CLL (dated by TCRdb to the early 2020s). Regarding the study in general: The cohort was composed of roughly ten relapsed/refractory and roughly 15 treatment-naive patients; IGHV unmutated status was identified in around 17 patients. Responses were partial in 25 or so patients and complete in 2; after median around 65 months follow-up, 14 stayed in remission and roughly twelve progressed. Samples at response were collected after a median of about 13 months of treatment, with a range of about 6 to 40 months. Every remission and progressive disease sample was obtained while ibrutinib was still being received by the patients. Cryopreserved peripheral blood mononuclear cells were obtained prior to treatment, at the time of response, and at either disease progression or sustained remission. Samples averaged about 260,000 productive templates and just under 95,000 productive rearrangements. Longitudinal samples were available for about 30% of the roughly 90 trial participants.

V loses 6 bases of germline sequence and J loses 3 bases, and the interval between the two ends is 12 bases. Reading the germline V gene (reference sequence) gives CDR1 MNHNY and CDR2 SVGAGI. The CDR3 goes from the cysteine to the phenylalanine over 15 residues. CDR3 DNA is the only sequence kept; it has 45 bases, read in frame from the first base. Each clonotype received, on average, around 10x coverage in deep resolution sequencing performed on a MiSeq, where the target depth lay between 1 in 1 million and 1 in 200,000 T cells. The immunoSEQ hsTCRB Kit was used to generate the TCR beta libraries. The original pipeline was this. The data were analyzed with ImmunoSEQ Analyzer and ImmunoSEQ Data Assistant, and V, D and J gene assignments followed IMGT definitions. Clonality was computed as one minus normalized Shannon entropy of productive rearrangement frequencies, ranging from 0 to 1. Only overrepresented clonotypes making up at least 0.05% of each patient's repertoire were included in the public clonotype analysis. About twelve age-matched healthy donor repertoires from immuneACCESS were used as controls for clonality. TCRdb obtained this table from immuneACCESS and retained in-frame rearrangements with V and J assigned. These tables miss some clones; where compared with another copy, unresolved V genes account for less than half of the shortfall, and the remainder is unexplained. V and J calls and clone size are those listed in that table; D and trimming were worked out from the DNA. In this sample the table shows 110,000 or so clones, 58% of which occur a single time. The top ten hold 35% to 40% of the sample.

This specimen's time point label, per the study, means: approximately 2 years on ibrutinib. Roughly 2 micrograms of genomic DNA were extracted from cryopreserved PBMCs for TCR beta library preparation. High-throughput TCR beta sequencing was performed on longitudinal blood samples from CLL patients receiving ibrutinib monotherapy. The patients took part in an open-label, single-center phase 2 trial of ibrutinib monotherapy. What the study reported, not specific to this receptor: An increase in clonality was observed at ibrutinib response, with clonality remaining stable during sustained remission and falling back toward baseline at progression. Baseline clonality was found to be higher than that of age-matched healthy donors and was strongly correlated with circulating CD8+ T-cell counts. Public clonotypes were rare and either shrank or stayed stable during treatment, and the rise in clonality at ibrutinib response reflected expansion of private clonotypes. Lymph node repertoires were not examined, and the timing of sampling was not matched between patients in sustained remission and those whose disease progressed.

The TCR was taken from a human donor with chronic lymphocytic leukemia. The source was PBMCs, collected after 24 months of ibrutinib treatment. The chain couples TRBV6-6 to TRBJ2-6; TRBD2 might be the D gene, on 6 matching bases. The bases are TGTGCCAGCAGGGAAGGAGGGGTTGGGGCCAACGTCCTGACTTTC. The translation is CASREGGVGANVLTF.